A single sample gave rise to the 6 T cell receptor beta chains below, sequenced in a study of siplizumab effects on memory and regulatory T cells. Method: immunoSEQ multiplex PCR; TCRdb's copy keeps in-frame clones and lacks some. The sample has around 110,000 clones, 90% to 95% seen once. Material: non-Treg CD4+ T cells sorted from blood. The receptors derive from a human donor in good health.

This chain links TRBV7-9 with TRBJ2-5; TRBD2 is a possible D gene (6 bases). CDR3 length: 17 residues. Trimming shortened V by 4 bases and J by 3 bases, and 21 bases separated the two germline ends. CDR1 SEHNR and CDR2 FQNEAQ come from the germline V gene (reference sequence). CDR3 region: CASSSYLWGDGEETQYF. The CDR3 nucleotides are TGTGCCAGCAGCTCCTATCTGTGGGGGGACGGGGAAGAGACCCAGTACTTC.

V is TRBV6-5 and J is TRBJ2-2, with TRBD1 as a possible D gene (5 bases). CDR3 length equals 16 residues. Trimming stripped 2 bases from V and 5 bases from J, with 15 bases between. Per the germline V gene, CDR1 is MNHEY and CDR2 is SVGAGI. CDR3 nucleotides: TGTGCCAGCAGTTACGGGCAGGGTGTATATACCGGGGAGCTGTTTTTT. Amino acids: CASSYGQGVYTGELFF.

The chain joins TRBV7-2 to TRBJ2-2, with TRBD1 identical over 8 bases. Trimming cost V 4 bases and J 4 bases; bases outside gene matches: 8. This CDR3 is 16 amino acids long. Germline V lookup: CDR1 SGHTA, CDR2 FQGNSA. CDR3 sequence: CASSSQDRVLTGELFF. The CDR3 DNA sequence: TGTGCCAGCAGCTCCCAGGACAGGGTCCTCACCGGGGAGCTGTTTTTT.

V usage is TRBV10-1 and J usage is TRBJ2-5; possible D gene TRBD2, 5 bases. There are 13 residues in the CDR3. The ends were cut back, 4 bases at V and 2 bases at J, with 8 bases in the middle. Germline CDR1 and CDR2: WNHNN and SYGVQD (reference sequence). CDR3 DNA sequence: TGCGCCAGCAGTGGATCGGGACAAGAGACCCAGTACTTC. It encodes CASSGSGQETQYF.

This clone showed up just once. The V call is TRBV2, the J call TRBJ1-1, with 7 bases that match TRBD1. The germline gives CDR1 SNHLY, CDR2 FYNNEI. After removal of 5 bases from V and 6 bases from J, the junction contained 12 bases not matched to a gene. The CDR3 is made up of 15 amino acids. The CDR3 nucleotides read TGTGCCAGCAGTCACGGAGAGGGGGCAGCAGCTGAAGCTTTCTTT. This translates into CASSHGEGAAAEAFF.

As DNA, the CDR3 is TGTGCCAGCAGCTCCACCCTCAATGAGCAGTTCTTC. Translated: CASSSTLNEQFF. The chain uses TRBV6-5 and TRBJ2-1, with no clear D. The CDR3 covers 12 residues. Germline CDR1 MNHEY, CDR2 SVGAGI. Trimming took off 6 bases at V and 6 bases at J, with 9 bases between the two ends.